This TCR beta chain comes out of a study of OX40 agonist ivuxolimab in advanced cancers. The data were produced by immunoSEQ multiplex PCR, yet TCRdb's version contains in-frame clones alone and is incomplete. The data show about 73,000 clones, 80% to 95% seen once. The V gene's germline CDR1 is MNHEY and CDR2 SMNVEV (reference sequence). This CDR3 has 14 residues. V lost 0 bases to trimming and J lost 3 bases, with 9 bases between them. Source: CD4+ or CD8+ T cells sorted from blood, taken in a trial of the OX40 agonist ivuxolimab. The sequence was collected from an adult with an advanced solid tumor such as melanoma, head and neck, liver or kidney cancer. The chain uses TRBV27 and TRBJ2-7; D unclear. CDR3 DNA sequence: TGTGCCAGCAGTTTATCGCCGCTCGGCTACGAGCAGTACTTC. Translation: CASSLSPLGYEQYF.